This T cell receptor beta chain was profiled in a study of blood T cell repertoires in COVID-19. The wider study: The samples span acute and convalescent COVID-19 from the United States, Italy and Spain. Nucleic acid was either cDNA or gDNA, and it came from T cells, B-cell-depleted T cells, or PBMCs.

Study processing details: Nucleated cell number was recorded as an estimate derived from reference gene primer amplification. Profiling relied on immunoSEQ multiplex PCR, and the TCRdb table lists in-frame clones only, not all of them. V, J and clone size are taken as reported in that table, and D and trimming were inferred from the DNA itself. The sample lists some 100,000 clones, 90% to 95% seen once, with roughly a sixth in the top ten. The germline CDR1 and CDR2 sequences are SQVTM and ANQGSEA. The length of the CDR3 is 12 residues. V was clipped by 4 bases and J by 5 bases, with 11 bases between them.

This receptor was taken from a man aged 50 or older with acute or convalescent COVID-19. The sample was peripheral blood. The chain employs TRBV29-1 and TRBJ1-1; the D gene is possibly TRBD1 (5 bases). The CDR3 loop reads CSVGQGPTEAFF. CDR3 nucleotides: TGCAGCGTTGGGCAGGGTCCGACTGAAGCTTTCTTT.